This TCR beta chain was retrieved from a study of PD-1 blockade in classical Hodgkin lymphoma. Study conclusions and caveats: Some patients started nivolumab under 1 year after ASCT, and they were excluded.

Germline V gives CDR1 SGHVS, CDR2 FQNEAQ. The CDR3 length is 13 residues. Trimming took off 5 bases at V and 1 base at J, with 8 bases between the two ends. The patients all showed relapse after autologous stem cell transplantation, while their brentuximab vedotin exposure varied. On this clone itself: No antigen is known for it.

The table came from immunoSEQ multiplex PCR; TCRdb's copy has only in-frame clones and leaves some out. The sample lists roughly 32,000 clones, approximately 80% occurring once. The TCR was taken from a human donor with classical Hodgkin lymphoma. Material: peripheral blood mononuclear cells (PBMCs), obtained at baseline. This chain uses TRBV7-8 with TRBJ2-5; D not resolved. As DNA, the CDR3 is TGTGCCAGCAGCCTATGGGGCCAAGAGACCCAGTACTTC. It codes for CASSLWGQETQYF.